A single T cell receptor (beta chain) is shown here with its context. This entry belongs to a study of technical replicates of blood from a few donors. Method: immunoSEQ multiplex PCR; TCRdb's copy keeps in-frame clones and lacks some. Of tens of thousands of clones in the sample, about 90% were seen once. V was trimmed by 0 bases and J by 3 bases, leaving 9 bases between them. The CDR3 runs to 13 residues. Germline loops: CDR1 SQVTM, CDR2 ANQGSEA. The chain recombines TRBV29-1 with TRBJ2-7; D is unresolved. Input material: T cells isolated from PBMCs. The source is a human donor in good health. The CDR3 bases are TGCAGCGTTGAAGATGAGACAAACTACGAGCAGTACTTC. Amino acids: CSVEDETNYEQYF.